A selection of T cell receptor beta chains follows, all from one sample in a study of T cells after yellow fever vaccination. One entry per CDR3 protein results from TCRdb running MiXCR on the 5' RACE reads. The table shows over 25,000 distinct CDR3 sequences, with 8% to 11% occurring only once. This specimen consisted of PBMCs, either bulk or a sorted T-cell subset (CD4+, CD8+, memory, or dextramer-sorted; not recorded which), obtained roughly 14 days after the first yellow fever vaccination. These receptors were obtained from a man between 18 and 29 years old who received the YFV17D yellow fever vaccine. Each CDR3 is given with its conserved first and last residue. The order of the fields is CDR3 length, clone size, J gene, D gene, V gene, CDR3 protein, CDR3 DNA. A D gene is named only where the DNA matches it firmly. The size entry is marked missing in some rows and otherwise reads once, few, many or a size class.

16,many,TRBJ1-2,-,TRBV7-9,CASSFSTATSSGGYTF,TGTGCCAGCAGCTTTAGTACGGCCACCTCATCGGGGGGCTACACCTTC
13,many,TRBJ1-2,TRBD1,TRBV12-3/TRBV12-4,CASRPGQGSGYTF,TGTGCCAGCAGGCCGGGACAGGGATCGGGCTACACCTTC
14,many,TRBJ2-1,-,TRBV10-3,CAISESNWYNEQFF,TGTGCCATCAGTGAGTCGAATTGGTACAATGAGCAGTTCTTC
13,many,TRBJ2-7,-,TRBV30,CAWSVYQGREQYF,TGTGCCTGGAGTGTATACCAGGGTCGCGAGCAGTACTTC
13,many,TRBJ2-2,-,TRBV7-2,CASSLAGSGELFF,TGTGCCAGCAGCTTAGCAGGGTCCGGGGAGCTGTTTTTT
15,many,TRBJ1-3,-,TRBV10-3,CAISAWTGPGNTIYF,TGTGCCATCAGTGCCTGGACGGGTCCTGGAAACACCATATATTTT
15,many,TRBJ2-1,-,TRBV20-1,CSARDGLKSYNEQFF,TGCAGTGCTAGAGACGGGTTGAAGTCCTACAATGAGCAGTTCTTC
13,many,TRBJ1-5,-,TRBV6-2/TRBV6-3,CASKLSSNQPQHF,TGTGCCAGCAAGTTGTCAAGCAATCAGCCCCAGCATTTT
15,many,TRBJ2-1,TRBD2,TRBV29-1,CSVVNRAGVLNEQFF,TGCAGCGTTGTAAATCGGGCGGGGGTCTTAAATGAGCAGTTCTTC
15,many,TRBJ2-3,-,TRBV7-2,CASSLVVGAGDTQYF,TGTGCCAGCAGCTTAGTTGTCGGGGCGGGGGATACGCAGTATTTT
18,many,TRBJ2-5,TRBD2,TRBV6-5,CASSYSIPGGGFGETQYF,TGTGCCAGCAGTTACTCGATACCGGGGGGGGGTTTCGGGGAGACCCAGTACTTC
16,many,TRBJ2-7,TRBD2,TRBV5-1,CASSSGPSGGRYEQYF,TGCGCCAGCAGCTCTGGGCCTAGCGGGGGGCGCTACGAGCAGTACTTC
12,medium-sized,TRBJ1-1,-,TRBV4-2,CASSQDGRGAFF,TGTGCCAGCAGCCAAGATGGGCGCGGAGCTTTCTTT
15,many,TRBJ1-4,-,TRBV4-1,CASSQGTGTNEKLFF,TGCGCCAGCAGCCAGGGTACAGGGACTAATGAAAAACTGTTTTTT
14,many,TRBJ1-4,-,TRBV29-1,CSVEDGADQEKLFF,TGCAGCGTTGAAGACGGGGCCGACCAAGAAAAACTGTTTTTT
14,-,TRBJ2-5,TRBD2,TRBV12-3/TRBV12-4,CASRNSGGAETQYF,TGTGCCAGCAGAAATAGCGGGGGGGCGGAGACCCAGTACTTC
11,many,TRBJ2-1,-,TRBV28,CASSFNREQFF,TGTGCCAGCAGTTTCAACCGGGAGCAGTTCTTC
14,many,TRBJ2-5,TRBD2,TRBV15,CATSRDLAGETQYF,TGTGCCACCAGCAGAGATCTAGCGGGGGAGACCCAGTACTTC
16,many,TRBJ2-3,-,TRBV28,CASSQTGQSGIDTQYF,TGTGCCAGCAGCCAGACGGGGCAGTCAGGGATTGATACGCAGTATTTT
13,many,TRBJ1-6,-,TRBV12-3/TRBV12-4,CASSLGSYSPLHF,TGTGCCAGCAGTTTGGGCTCTTATTCACCCCTCCACTTT
12,many,TRBJ2-3,-,TRBV7-2,CASSWLRDTQYF,TGTGCCAGCAGCTGGCTTAGGGATACGCAGTATTTT
14,many,TRBJ2-1,-,TRBV28,CASSLGYAYNEQFF,TGTGCCAGCAGTTTAGGGTACGCCTACAATGAGCAGTTCTTC
15,many,TRBJ2-4,-,TRBV5-8,CASSHQGLAKNIQYF,TGTGCCAGCAGCCATCAGGGGTTAGCCAAAAACATTCAGTACTTC
12,many,TRBJ1-2,-,TRBV5-1,CASSADQVGYTF,TGCGCCAGCAGCGCGGACCAGGTGGGCTACACCTTC
15,many,TRBJ1-1,-,TRBV4-2,CASSQEAGRATEAFF,TGTGCCAGCAGCCAAGAGGCAGGGAGGGCCACTGAAGCTTTCTTT
14,many,TRBJ2-3,TRBD2,TRBV7-2,CASSSFLAGRSQYF,TGTGCCAGCAGCTCCTTTCTAGCGGGGAGGTCACAGTATTTT
19,many,TRBJ1-1,TRBD1,TRBV6-4,CASSTILPRYPGQGAEAFF,TGTGCCAGCAGCACTATTCTCCCTAGATATCCGGGACAGGGGGCTGAAGCTTTCTTT
13,many,TRBJ1-2,TRBD1,TRBV29-1,CSVWDRPNYGYTF,TGCAGCGTGTGGGACAGACCTAACTATGGCTACACCTTC
15,many,TRBJ1-4,TRBD1,TRBV20-1,CSASQIRGGNEKLFF,TGCAGTGCTTCACAAATCAGGGGGGGTAATGAAAAACTGTTTTTT
19,many,TRBJ1-5,-,TRBV21-1,CARESRWGEFVRPNQPQHF,TGTGCCAGAGAGAGCAGGTGGGGCGAGTTTGTCCGACCGAATCAGCCCCAGCATTTT
14,many,TRBJ2-5,TRBD2,TRBV12-3/TRBV12-4,CASSPTSGGLAQYF,TGTGCCAGCAGTCCGACTAGCGGGGGTTTGGCCCAGTACTTC
13,many,TRBJ1-5,TRBD1,TRBV19,CASSQGARQPQHF,TGTGCCAGTAGTCAGGGGGCTCGACAGCCCCAGCATTTT
15,many,TRBJ2-1,TRBD2,TRBV20-1,CSARDPRGGYNEQFF,TGCAGTGCTAGAGATCCTCGCGGGGGGTACAATGAGCAGTTCTTC
15,many,TRBJ2-4,TRBD2,TRBV3-1,CASSQSGLAANIQYF,TGTGCCAGCAGCCAATCGGGACTAGCGGCTAACATTCAGTACTTC
16,-,TRBJ2-2,-,TRBV4-2,CARGPGPPSNTGELFF,TGTGCCAGGGGCCCCGGGCCCCCCAGCAACACCGGGGAGCTGTTTTTT
15,few,TRBJ2-3,-,TRBV12-3/TRBV12-4,CASSPRGAFTDTQYF,TGTGCCAGCAGTCCCCGGGGGGCTTTCACAGATACGCAGTATTTT